One sample yielded the 10 T cell receptor beta chains listed below, sequenced in a study of identical twins. Each CDR3 protein gets one entry after TCRdb re-called the 5' RACE reads with MiXCR. The table includes 600,000 to 700,000 distinct CDR3 sequences, 21% detected once. This sample also belongs to another study, concerning T cells expressing NK-cell markers.

What was sequenced was PBMCs. These TCRs come from a woman aged 18-29 years in good health.

The chain combines TRBV6-4 with TRBJ2-1; TRBD2 matches 9 bases. The CDR3 extends over 15 amino acids. Germline assignment: CDR1 MRHNA and CDR2 SNTAGT. V shed 5 bases and J 6 bases; nucleotides not matched to a gene: 8. CDR3 nucleotide sequence: TGTGCCAGCAGTACCGGGACTAGCCTTCTCAATGAGCAGTTCTTC. Protein product: CASSTGTSLLNEQFF.

The chain joins TRBV20-1 to TRBJ2-6, with D possibly matching TRBD2 (5 bases). Trimming removed 5 bases from V and 0 bases from J, with 11 bases in between. The CDR3 consists of 15 residues. Germline CDR1 reads DFQATT; CDR2 reads SNEGSKA (reference sequence). CDR3 sequence reads: CSAAGDGSGANVLTF. The CDR3 DNA reads TGCAGTGCTGCCGGGGATGGCTCTGGGGCCAACGTCCTGACTTTC.

This clonotype was detected a few times. The gene calls are TRBV11-1 and TRBJ1-1; D unresolved. Trimming removed 5 bases at V and 0 bases at J, with 13 bases between. This CDR3 has 15 residues. From germline, CDR1 is SGHAT and CDR2 FQDESV (reference sequence). The CDR3 protein is CASSLSGIMNTEAFF. In DNA, the CDR3 is TGTGCCAGCAGCCTATCAGGAATCATGAACACTGAAGCTTTCTTT.

At least ten counts were recorded for this clonotype. This chain links TRBV20-1 with TRBJ1-5, with a possible D match to TRBD1 (5 bases). Trimming removed 1 base at V and 4 bases at J, with 8 bases between. The CDR3 sequence is 13 residues long. The germline V gene has CDR1 DFQATT and CDR2 SNEGSKA (reference sequence). CDR3 DNA sequence: TGCAGTGCTAGAGGGGAGGGGAATCAGCCCCAGCATTTT. It is translated as CSARGEGNQPQHF.

This clonotype turned up a few times. The chain links TRBV5-1 to TRBJ2-1; D may be TRBD1 or TRBD2 (5 bases each). V was pared by 2 bases and J by 5 bases, with 14 bases between. Germline values: CDR1 SGHRS, CDR2 YFSETQ. The CDR3 spans 15 residues. DNA of the CDR3: TGCGCCAGCAGCTTTAGCCCCGGGACCAACAATGAGCAGTTCTTC. Translating it yields CASSFSPGTNNEQFF. Full variable domain (rest looked up from reference TRBV5-1 and TRBJ2-1): KAGVTQTPRYLIKTRGQQVTLSCSPISGHRSVSWYQQTPGQGLQFLFEYFSETQRNKGNFPGRFSGRQFSNSRSEMNVSTLELGDSALYLCASSFSPGTNNEQFFGPGTRLTVL.

This clonotype was picked up a small number of times. The rearrangement uses TRBV20-1 and TRBJ2-2, with 10 bases identical to TRBD2. The CDR3 totals 17 residues. From germline, CDR1 is DFQATT and CDR2 SNEGSKA (reference sequence). With V trimmed by 2 bases and J by 0 bases, 6 bases remained unmatched. CDR3 coding DNA: TGCAGTGCTAGACCTGTAGCGGGAGGCCCGAACACCGGGGAGCTGTTTTTT. Its translation is CSARPVAGGPNTGELFF.

The V call is TRBV27, the J call TRBJ2-3; a possible D gene is TRBD2 (6 bases). CDR3 size: 14 residues. Germline V CDR1 and CDR2: MNHEY, SMNVEV (reference sequence). V was pared by 5 bases and J by 6 bases, with 15 bases between. For the CDR3, the DNA is TGTGCCAGCAGTCGGACGACTAGTCGTGATACGCAGTATTTT. The encoded protein is CASSRTTSRDTQYF.

The CDR3 loop is CASSPRGTRATDTQYF. The DNA of the CDR3 is TGTGCCAGCAGCCCGAGGGGAACGAGGGCGACAGATACGCAGTATTTT. The rearrangement links TRBV7-2 to TRBJ2-3, with D perhaps assigned TRBD1 or TRBD2 (5 bases each). The ends were cut back, 5 bases at V and 3 bases at J, with 18 bases in the middle. The germline V gene encodes CDR1 SGHTA and CDR2 FQGNSA. The CDR3 is 16 residues long. The full variable domain, in which reference TRBV7-2 and TRBJ2-3 provide the parts outside the CDR3, is GAGVSQSPSNKVTEKGKDVELRCDPISGHTALYWYRQSLGQGLEFLIYFQGNSAPDKSGLPSDRFSAERTGGSVSTLTIQRTQQEDSAVYLCASSPRGTRATDTQYFGPGTRLTVL.

This clonotype was observed a few times. The J gene is TRBJ2-3, the V gene TRBV24-1; no firm D call. V was cut by 1 base and J by 4 bases, with 5 bases left in between. The CDR3 extends over 13 amino acids. The germline V gene encodes CDR1 KGHDR and CDR2 SFDVKD. CDR3 amino acids: CATSDFSADTQYF. In DNA, the CDR3 is TGTGCCACCAGTGATTTTTCCGCAGATACGCAGTATTTT.

The chain joins TRBV12-3 or TRBV12-4 to TRBJ2-2, with 10 bases matching TRBD2. J was trimmed by 8 bases and V by 7 bases; bases with no gene match: 10. CDR3 length: 15 amino acids. CDR3 protein: CASILLAGEGGELFF. CDR3 bases: TGTGCCAGCATCCTCCTAGCGGGAGAAGGGGGGGAGCTGTTTTTT.